Each of the 8 T cell receptor beta chains below was sequenced from the same sample in a study of T cells in Graves' hyperthyroidism and ophthalmopathy. The source material, RNA transcripts, was used to amplify TCR beta CDR3 regions. Carried out on the TCR CDR3, a first-round RT-PCR used the HTBI primer set. TCRdb independently ran MiXCR on the multiplex PCR reads; one entry per CDR3 protein. This sample has some 490,000 distinct CDR3 sequences, with roughly 15% found just once. Sequencing used blood. The receptors stem from a woman aged 25 to 39 with Graves' ophthalmopathy.

V is TRBV11-2 and J is TRBJ1-1, with unresolved D. Germline lookup yields CDR1 SGHAT and CDR2 FQNNGV. The ends were cut back, 5 bases at V and 0 bases at J, with 13 bases in the middle. This CDR3 spans 15 amino acids. CDR3 amino acids: CASSPWTELNTEAFF. The CDR3 DNA sequence: TGTGCCAGCAGCCCTTGGACGGAGTTGAACACTGAAGCTTTCTTT.

This clonotype has a count of ten or more. The chain has TRBV7-9 and TRBJ2-7; D could derive from TRBD1 or TRBD2 (7 bases each). Trimming cost V 1 base and J 1 base, with 23 bases left between them. From germline, CDR1 is SEHNR and CDR2 FQNEAQ (reference sequence). CDR3 size: 19 residues. Written as DNA, the CDR3 is TGTGCCAGCAGCTTAGTGCCAGGGGGGGAGCGGGCCCAATCCTACGAGCAGTACTTC. This encodes CASSLVPGGERAQSYEQYF.

The J gene is TRBJ2-2, the V gene TRBV6-5; D is possibly TRBD1 (5 bases). The CDR3 spans 15 residues. The V gene lost 0 bases and the J gene lost 5 bases, with 10 bases spanning the gap. Germline lookup yields CDR1 MNHEY and CDR2 SVGAGI. In DNA, the CDR3 is TGTGCCAGCAGTTACTCGAGACAGCAGACCGGGGAGCTGTTTTTT. Translating gives CASSYSRQQTGELFF.

This clonotype was found a few times. V gene TRBV3-1 combines with J gene TRBJ2-5, with TRBD1 matching over 7 bases. CDR3 length: 16 residues. Germline V gene sequence: CDR1 LGHDT, CDR2 YNNKEL (reference sequence). The trim removed 1 base at V and 4 bases at J, leaving 9 bases unmatched. CDR3 in amino acids: CASSQGSTGSIETQYF. The DNA for the CDR3 is TGTGCCAGCAGCCAAGGTTCGACAGGGAGTATAGAGACCCAGTACTTC.

For this clonotype: This sequence may be a read error, since a much larger clone differs from it by one base. The chain joins TRBV20-1 to TRBJ2-7; 11 bases fit TRBD2. With V trimmed by 3 bases and J by 7 bases, 8 bases remained unmatched. The CDR3 has 14 residues. CDR1 DFQATT and CDR2 SNEGSKA come from the germline V gene (reference sequence). In nucleotides, the CDR3 is TGCAGTGCTAGGATACTAGCGGGAGTGGGTGAGCAGTACTTC. It yields the protein CSARILAGVGEQYF.

At least ten counts were recorded for this clonotype. CDR3 bases: TGTGCCTGGGGGAGCACAGATACGCAGTATTTT. It specifies CAWGSTDTQYF. This chain connects TRBV30 to TRBJ2-3; D is uncertain. CDR1 is GTSNPN and CDR2 is SVGIG in the germline V gene (reference sequence). The CDR3 spans 11 residues. Trimming pared 5 bases from V and 0 bases from J, leaving 3 bases between.

J is TRBJ2-1 and V is TRBV24-1; 8 bases agree with TRBD1. Germline V gene lookup returns CDR1 KGHDR and CDR2 SFDVKD. The V segment lost 2 bases and the J segment 7 bases; nucleotides outside the gene matches: 6. CDR3 length: 15 residues. The CDR3 DNA follows: TGTGCCACCAGTGATTCGAAGGGACAGGTTAATGAGCAGTTCTTC. Residues: CATSDSKGQVNEQFF.

A few counts support this clonotype. This sequence joins TRBV5-8 and TRBJ2-7; tentatively, D is TRBD2 (6 bases). Germline V gene lookup returns CDR1 SGHTS and CDR2 YDEGEE. V was cut by 1 base and J by 0 bases, with 17 bases left in between. This CDR3 contains 17 residues. This CDR3 is CASSLYPGASSSYEQYF. In DNA, the CDR3 is TGTGCCAGCAGCTTGTACCCGGGAGCGAGCTCCTCCTACGAGCAGTACTTC.